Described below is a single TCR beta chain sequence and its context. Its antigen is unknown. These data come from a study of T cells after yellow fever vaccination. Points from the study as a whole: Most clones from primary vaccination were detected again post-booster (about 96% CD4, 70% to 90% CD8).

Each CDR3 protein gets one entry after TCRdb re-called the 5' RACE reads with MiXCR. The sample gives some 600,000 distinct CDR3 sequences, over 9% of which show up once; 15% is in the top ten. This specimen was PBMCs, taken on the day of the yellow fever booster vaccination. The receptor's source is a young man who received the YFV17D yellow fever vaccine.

The CDR3 DNA sequence: TGTGCCTGGAATTGGAGGGGGGAGCTGTTTTTT. Translated, it gives CAWNWRGELFF. V and J are TRBV30 and TRBJ2-2, with D possibly matching TRBD2 (5 bases). V was cut by 4 bases and J by 8 bases, with 8 bases left in between. The germline V gene encodes CDR1 GTSNPN and CDR2 SVGIG (reference sequence). CDR3 size: 11 residues.